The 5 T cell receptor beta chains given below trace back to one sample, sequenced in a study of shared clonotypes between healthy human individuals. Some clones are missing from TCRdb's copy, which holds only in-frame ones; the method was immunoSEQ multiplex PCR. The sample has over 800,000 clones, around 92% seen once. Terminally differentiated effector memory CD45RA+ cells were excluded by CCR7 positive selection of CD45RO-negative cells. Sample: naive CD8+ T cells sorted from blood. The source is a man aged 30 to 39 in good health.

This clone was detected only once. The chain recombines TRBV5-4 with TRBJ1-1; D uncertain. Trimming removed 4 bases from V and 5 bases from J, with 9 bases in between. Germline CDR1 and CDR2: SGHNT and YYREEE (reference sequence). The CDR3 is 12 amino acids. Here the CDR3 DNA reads TGTGCCAGCAGCCTGAAGAGAACTGAAGCTTTCTTT. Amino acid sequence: CASSLKRTEAFF.

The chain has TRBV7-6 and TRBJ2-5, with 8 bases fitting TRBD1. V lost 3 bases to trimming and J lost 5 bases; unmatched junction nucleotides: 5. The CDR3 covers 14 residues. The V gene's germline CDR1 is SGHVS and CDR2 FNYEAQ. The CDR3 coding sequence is TGTGCCAGCAGCTTCTCAGGGGGCAGGGAGACCCAGTACTTC. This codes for CASSFSGGRETQYF. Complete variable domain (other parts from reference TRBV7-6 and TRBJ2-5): GAGVSQSPRYKVTKRGQDVALRCDPISGHVSLYWYRQALGQGPEFLTYFNYEAQQDKSGLPNDRFSAERPEGSISTLTIQRTEQRDSAMYRCASSFSGGRETQYFGPGTRLLVL.

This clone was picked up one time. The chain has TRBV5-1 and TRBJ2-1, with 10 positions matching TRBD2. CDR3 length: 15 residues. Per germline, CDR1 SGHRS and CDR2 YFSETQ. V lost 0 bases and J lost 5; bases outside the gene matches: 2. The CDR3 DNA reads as TGCGCCAGCAGCTTGGGGACTAGCGGTCACAATGAGCAGTTCTTC. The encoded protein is CASSLGTSGHNEQFF.

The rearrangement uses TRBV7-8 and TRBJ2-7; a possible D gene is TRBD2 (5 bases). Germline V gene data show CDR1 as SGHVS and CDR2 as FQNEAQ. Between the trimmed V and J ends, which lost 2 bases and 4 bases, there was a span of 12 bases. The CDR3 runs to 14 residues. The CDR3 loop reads CASSLHLGGYEQYF. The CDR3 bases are TGTGCCAGCAGCTTACACCTAGGAGGATACGAGCAGTACTTC.

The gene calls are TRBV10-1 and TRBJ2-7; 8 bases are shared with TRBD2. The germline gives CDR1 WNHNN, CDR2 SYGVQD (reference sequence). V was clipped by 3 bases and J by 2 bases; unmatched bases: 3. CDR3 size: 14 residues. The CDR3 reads CASSDSGAPYEQYF. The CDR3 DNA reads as TGCGCCAGCAGTGATAGCGGGGCCCCCTACGAGCAGTACTTC.